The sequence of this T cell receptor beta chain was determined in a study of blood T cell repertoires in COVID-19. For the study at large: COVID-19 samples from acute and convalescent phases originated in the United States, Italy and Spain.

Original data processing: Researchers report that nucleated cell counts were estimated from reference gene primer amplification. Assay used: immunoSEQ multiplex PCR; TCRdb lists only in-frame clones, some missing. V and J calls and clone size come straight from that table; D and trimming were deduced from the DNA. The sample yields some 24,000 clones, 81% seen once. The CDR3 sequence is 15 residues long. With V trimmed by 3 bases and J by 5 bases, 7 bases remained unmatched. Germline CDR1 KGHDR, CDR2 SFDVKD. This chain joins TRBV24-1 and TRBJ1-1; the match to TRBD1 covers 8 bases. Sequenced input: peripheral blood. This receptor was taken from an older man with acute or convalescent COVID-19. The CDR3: CATSDGRTGLTEAFF. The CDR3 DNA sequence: TGTGCCACCAGTGATGGAAGGACAGGGCTGACTGAAGCTTTCTTT.